The 20 T cell receptor beta chains given below trace back to one sample, sequenced in a study of T cells in Graves' hyperthyroidism and ophthalmopathy. Amplification yielded TCR beta CDR3 regions, with RNA transcripts as the source. The HTBI primer set served for first-round RT-PCR of the TCR CDR3. TCRdb independently ran MiXCR on the multiplex PCR reads; one entry per CDR3 protein. This sample has under 600,000 distinct CDR3 sequences, with about a sixth found just once. Specimen: blood. Receptors originate from a woman between 40 and 55 years old with Graves' ophthalmopathy.

The genes are TRBV5-1 and TRBJ1-5, with 7 bases lining up with TRBD1. CDR1 SGHRS and CDR2 YFSETQ come from the germline V gene. J gave up 4 bases and V 7 bases, and 11 bases lay outside the gene matches. The CDR3 contains 15 residues. The CDR3 loop is CASVDRADANQPQHF. For the CDR3, the DNA is TGCGCCAGCGTTGACAGGGCGGACGCTAATCAGCCCCAGCATTTT.

This clonotype showed up just a few times. The chain links TRBV18 to TRBJ1-3, with 7 bases matching TRBD1. The CDR3 covers 15 residues. V dropped 2 bases and J dropped 1; count of bases not matched to a gene: 2. Germline V gene data show CDR1 as KGHSH and CDR2 as LQKENI. This CDR3 is CASSPTGESGNTIYF. Here the CDR3 DNA reads TGTGCCAGCTCACCAACAGGGGAATCTGGAAACACCATATATTTT.

This clonotype was picked up many times. The gene calls are TRBV7-9 and TRBJ1-1; D is unresolved. CDR1 is SEHNR and CDR2 is FQNEAQ in the germline V gene (reference sequence). This CDR3 comprises 13 residues. V was clipped by 2 bases and J by 3 bases, with 7 bases between them. The CDR3 region has the DNA TGTGCCAGCAGCTTAAAGAGGGACACTGAAGCTTTCTTT. Its translation is CASSLKRDTEAFF.

This clonotype was detected a few times. The chain employs TRBV3-1 and TRBJ2-7, with TRBD1 matching over 8 bases. The germline CDR1 and CDR2 sequences are LGHDT and YNNKEL (reference sequence). The trim removed 1 base at V and 0 bases at J, leaving 5 bases unmatched. The CDR3 has 16 residues. CDR3 loop: CASSQADRDFSYEQYF. The CDR3 DNA reads TGTGCCAGCAGCCAAGCGGACAGGGACTTCTCCTACGAGCAGTACTTC.

This clonotype was recorded at least ten times. J is TRBJ2-5 and V is TRBV7-6; 9 bases line up with TRBD2. Germline lookup yields CDR1 SGHVS and CDR2 FNYEAQ. CDR3 length: 17 residues. V lost 0 bases, J lost 10 bases, and 15 bases stayed unmatched. This CDR3 reads CASSLADPGLAGFNQYF. The CDR3 DNA follows: TGTGCCAGCAGCTTAGCGGACCCGGGCCTAGCGGGGTTCAACCAGTACTTC.

This clonotype has ten or more counts. The CDR3 bases are TGTGCCAGCTCACCCCTCGGGGGGTCCCCTGAAGCTTTCTTT. Its translation: CASSPLGGSPEAFF. The gene calls are TRBV18 and TRBJ1-1, with TRBD1 as a possible D gene (5 bases). CDR3 length equals 14 residues. Germline loops: CDR1 KGHSH, CDR2 LQKENI. V was shortened by 3 bases and J by 6 bases, with 14 bases between the two germline ends.

Concerning this clonotype itself: Given a much more abundant clone one base away, this may be a read error. The chain joins TRBV5-6 to TRBJ1-3, with 9 bases aligning to TRBD1. CDR1 SGHDT and CDR2 YYEEEE come from the germline V gene. The CDR3 runs 14 residues. The CDR3 sequence is CAGRDRVSGNTIYF. In DNA form, the CDR3 reads TGTGCCGGCAGGGACAGGGTGTCTGGAAACACCATATATTTT.

The gene calls are TRBV4-1 and TRBJ2-3; 13 nucleotides match TRBD2. V lost 7 bases, J lost 0 bases, and 4 bases stayed unmatched. The germline gives CDR1 MGHRA, CDR2 YSYEKL. The CDR3 runs 16 residues. As DNA, the CDR3 is TGCGCCAGCAATGGACTAGCGGGGGCAAGCACAGATACGCAGTATTTT. Translated: CASNGLAGASTDTQYF.

This clonotype has ten or more counts. V gene TRBV3-1 combines with J gene TRBJ2-5; D not certain. The CDR3 totals 15 residues. CDR1 is LGHDT, CDR2 YNNKEL, per germline (reference sequence). V was shortened by 1 base and J by 5 bases, with 14 bases between the two germline ends. CDR3 sequence: CASSQGGLAGETQYF. CDR3 in DNA: TGTGCCAGCAGCCAAGGGGGATTAGCCGGGGAGACCCAGTACTTC.

This clonotype was recorded a few times. The V gene is TRBV27, the J gene TRBJ1-1; perhaps TRBD1 as D (5 bases). Trimming cost V 5 bases and J 1 base, with 11 bases left between them. The V gene's germline CDR1 is MNHEY and CDR2 SMNVEV (reference sequence). This CDR3 is 14 amino acids long. The CDR3 coding sequence is TGTGCCAGCAGTCCTCATCAGGGGAACACTGAAGCTTTCTTT. Residues: CASSPHQGNTEAFF.

This clonotype was counted a few times. V usage is TRBV15 and J usage is TRBJ1-5; D call uncertain. V dropped 0 bases and J dropped 6 bases, with 6 bases sitting between them. Germline CDR1 and CDR2: LNHNV and YYDKDF (reference sequence). The CDR3 is 13 amino acids. CDR3: CATSRDQVQPQHF. CDR3 in DNA: TGTGCCACCAGCAGAGATCAGGTTCAGCCCCAGCATTTT.

This clonotype has at least ten counts. The gene calls are TRBV24-1 and TRBJ2-1; TRBD2 matches at 12 bases. CDR3 length: 15 amino acids. Germline V CDR1 and CDR2: KGHDR, SFDVKD. The V gene end was trimmed by 6 bases and the J gene end by 9 bases; junction bases not matched to a gene: 8. The CDR3 sequence is CATSQASGRAFEQFF. The DNA for the CDR3 is TGTGCCACCAGTCAAGCTAGCGGGAGGGCCTTTGAGCAGTTCTTC.

The CDR3 loop reads CASSPAINDEKLFF. CDR3 nucleotides: TGTGCCAGCAGTCCGGCCATCAACGATGAAAAACTGTTTTTT. The chain is built from TRBV12-3 or TRBV12-4 and TRBJ1-4; D not resolved. V dropped 5 bases and J dropped 6 bases, with 13 bases sitting between them. CDR3 length: 14 residues.

This clonotype appeared many times. This chain joins TRBV11-2 and TRBJ2-5; D might be TRBD2 (6 bases). Per germline, CDR1 SGHAT and CDR2 FQNNGV. The CDR3 extends over 16 amino acids. V gave up 5 bases and J gave up 4 bases, with 20 bases separating them. The CDR3 is CASSPRGRDLGETQYF. The DNA for the CDR3 is TGTGCCAGCAGCCCTCGAGGCAGGGACTTGGGAGAGACCCAGTACTTC. Drawing the rest from reference TRBV11-2 and TRBJ2-5, the complete variable domain is EAGVAQSPRYKIIEKRQSVAFWCNPISGHATLYWYQQILGQGPKLLIQFQNNGVVDDSQLPKDRFSAERLKGVDSTLKIQPAKLEDSAVYLCASSPRGRDLGETQYFGPGTRLLVL.

This clonotype was observed many times. The V gene is TRBV18, the J gene TRBJ1-5; D gene unclear. Trimming stripped 2 bases from V and 1 base from J, with 9 bases between. The CDR3 contains 15 residues. The germline V gene has CDR1 KGHSH and CDR2 LQKENI. The CDR3, as DNA: TGTGCCAGCTCACCATCGGCAGGAAGCAATCAGCCCCAGCATTTT. It encodes CASSPSAGSNQPQHF.

This clonotype was seen many times. The chain joins TRBV2 to TRBJ2-7; no reliable D call. CDR1 SNHLY and CDR2 FYNNEI come from the germline V gene. Trimming stripped 7 bases from V and 2 bases from J, with 15 bases between. The CDR3 is made up of 14 amino acids. CDR3 protein: CASIREDQAYEQYF. The CDR3, as DNA: TGTGCCAGCATACGCGAGGACCAGGCCTACGAGCAGTACTTC. The whole variable domain, filled in from reference TRBV2 and TRBJ2-7, reads EPEVTQTPSHQVTQMGQEVILRCVPISNHLYFYWYRQILGQKVEFLVSFYNNEISEKSEIFDDQFSVERPDGSNFTLKIRSTKLEDSAMYFCASIREDQAYEQYFGPGTRLTVT.

The chain has TRBV5-1 and TRBJ1-1; perhaps TRBD1 as D (6 bases). The CDR3 extends over 15 amino acids. The germline V gene encodes CDR1 SGHRS and CDR2 YFSETQ. Trimming took off 0 bases at V and 2 bases at J, with 11 bases between the two ends. The CDR3 DNA sequence: TGCGCCAGCAGCTTGGTCCCAGGGGCTAACACTGAAGCTTTCTTT. It specifies CASSLVPGANTEAFF.

J is TRBJ2-1 and V is TRBV10-3; 12 bases map to TRBD1. Trimming removed 6 bases from V and 6 bases from J; junction bases left unmatched: 3. CDR1 is ENHRY, CDR2 SYGVKD, per germline. The CDR3 covers 14 residues. The CDR3 here is CAIRRDRGPNEQFF. Here the CDR3 DNA reads TGTGCCATCAGGCGGGACAGGGGGCCCAATGAGCAGTTCTTC.

In its sample, this clonotype was seen many times. V usage is TRBV12-3 or TRBV12-4 and J usage is TRBJ2-5; 10 positions agree with TRBD1. This CDR3 spans 15 amino acids. The V segment lost 4 bases and the J segment 5 bases; nucleotides outside the gene matches: 7. CDR3: CASSWGRDRGETQYF. The CDR3 DNA follows: TGTGCCAGCAGTTGGGGGAGGGACAGGGGTGAGACCCAGTACTTC.

This clonotype has a handful of counts. The chain employs TRBV12-3 or TRBV12-4 and TRBJ2-5; 11 bases align to TRBD1. J gave up 9 bases and V 5 bases, and 5 bases lay outside the gene matches. The CDR3 runs to 13 residues. CDR3 coding DNA: TGTGCCAGCAGTGTGGGACAGGGGGTGGCCCAGTACTTC. Translating gives CASSVGQGVAQYF.